The next 9 T cell receptor beta chains were all read from a single sample in a study of cytomegalovirus exposure and HLA in healthy donors. It was with 60 Vbeta and 13 Jbeta primers that the PCR ran. This table comes from immunoSEQ multiplex PCR, and its TCRdb copy is limited to in-frame clones, with some not included. This sample has roughly 200,000 clones; about nine tenths occur once, and the top ten carry around 1%. Sequenced: PBMCs. Receptors originate from a boy aged 2-15 years in good health and CMV-seronegative.

The chain employs TRBV27 and TRBJ2-2; a possible D gene is TRBD2 (5 bases). In germline, CDR1 is MNHEY, CDR2 SMNVEV (reference sequence). V lost 3 bases to trimming and J lost 6 bases, with 8 bases between them. This CDR3 has 13 amino acids. For the CDR3, the DNA is TGTGCCAGCAGTTTTGGGCGGGCCGGGGAGCTGTTTTTT. Its translation is CASSFGRAGELFF.

This clone appeared once. The chain combines TRBV5-1 with TRBJ2-2; D perhaps matches TRBD2 (6 bases). Germline V gene lookup returns CDR1 SGHRS and CDR2 YFSETQ. Trimming stripped 0 bases from V and 5 bases from J, with 11 bases between. The CDR3 consists of 15 residues. As DNA, the CDR3 is TGCGCCAGCAGCTTGGTGTCAGGGAGGACCGGGGAGCTGTTTTTT. Translation gives CASSLVSGRTGELFF. Based on the CDR3 plus reference TRBV5-1 and TRBJ2-2, the full variable domain is KAGVTQTPRYLIKTRGQQVTLSCSPISGHRSVSWYQQTPGQGLQFLFEYFSETQRNKGNFPGRFSGRQFSNSRSEMNVSTLELGDSALYLCASSLVSGRTGELFFGEGSRLTVL.

CDR3 region: CASKTGSEQYF. The CDR3 coding sequence is TGTGCCAGCAAGACAGGCTCTGAGCAGTACTTC. The chain links TRBV6-1 to TRBJ2-5, with D possibly being TRBD1 (6 bases). This CDR3 has 11 amino acids. CDR1 and CDR2 from the germline V gene are MNHNS and SASEGT. V shed 7 bases and J shed 11 bases, with 14 bases lying between them.

The V gene is TRBV27, the J gene TRBJ1-4, with D perhaps TRBD1 (6 bases). V was clipped by 8 bases and J by 6 bases, with 16 bases between them. Germline-derived CDR1 and CDR2 are MNHEY and SMNVEV (reference sequence). The CDR3 contains 14 residues. The CDR3 region is CASAEWGRDEKLFF. CDR3 sequence (DNA): TGTGCCAGCGCGGAATGGGGGCGCGATGAAAAACTGTTTTTT. Drawing the rest from reference TRBV27 and TRBJ1-4, the complete variable domain is EAQVTQNPRYLITVTGKKLTVTCSQNMNHEYMSWYRQDPGLGLRQIYYSMNVEVTDKGDVPEGYKVSRKEKRNFPLILESPSPNQTSLYFCASAEWGRDEKLFFGSGTQLSVL.

The chain is built from TRBV15 and TRBJ2-3; D is unclear. The V end lost 0 bases, the J end lost 4 bases, and 8 bases lay between the germline ends. CDR1 is LNHNV and CDR2 is YYDKDF in the germline V gene (reference sequence). The CDR3 runs to 14 residues. CDR3 in amino acids: CATSRDEAADTQYF. The CDR3 nucleotides are TGTGCCACCAGCAGAGATGAGGCGGCAGATACGCAGTATTTT. Filled out from reference TRBV15 and TRBJ2-3, the complete variable domain reads DAMVIQNPRYQVTQFGKPVTLSCSQTLNHNVMYWYQQKSSQAPKLLFHYYDKDFNNEADTPDNFQSRRPNTSFCFLDIRSPGLGDTAMYLCATSRDEAADTQYFGPGTRLTVL.

This clone showed up just a few times. The rearrangement joins TRBV6-6 to TRBJ2-7; TRBD1 matches 8 bases. The CDR3 sequence is 12 residues long. Germline lookup yields CDR1 MNHNY and CDR2 SVGAGI (reference sequence). J lost 7 bases, V lost 6 bases, and 5 bases had no gene match. CDR3 nucleotide sequence: TGTGCCAGCAGCCCGACAGGGGTAGAGCAGTACTTC. Encoded protein: CASSPTGVEQYF.

The chain combines TRBV9 with TRBJ2-1; 7 bases match TRBD2. CDR1 SGDLS and CDR2 YYNGEE come from the germline V gene. V lost 6 bases, J lost 0 bases, and 12 bases stayed unmatched. CDR3 size: 17 residues. The CDR3: CASTRLGGSVSYNEQFF. The CDR3 DNA follows: TGTGCCAGCACCCGTCTCGGCGGGAGCGTCTCCTACAATGAGCAGTTCTTC.

The chain joins TRBV27 to TRBJ2-7; 9 bases match TRBD2. The CDR3 consists of 14 residues. V shed 7 bases, J shed 6 bases, and the junction held 10 bases outside the gene matches. Germline V lookup: CDR1 MNHEY, CDR2 SMNVEV (reference sequence). The CDR3 spells CASTSSGKIREQYF. In nucleotides, the CDR3 is TGTGCCAGCACCTCTAGCGGGAAGATCCGCGAGCAGTACTTC.

This clone was observed a few times. Sequence at one end of the junction differs from germline and may be a read error. The genes are TRBV27 and TRBJ1-1; 8 nucleotides align to TRBD1. The CDR3 consists of 10 residues. From germline, CDR1 is MNHEY and CDR2 SMNVEV (reference sequence). CDR3 DNA sequence: TGTGCCAGCAGTTTGAACAGGGGGGACTTT. The encoded protein is CASSLNRGDF.